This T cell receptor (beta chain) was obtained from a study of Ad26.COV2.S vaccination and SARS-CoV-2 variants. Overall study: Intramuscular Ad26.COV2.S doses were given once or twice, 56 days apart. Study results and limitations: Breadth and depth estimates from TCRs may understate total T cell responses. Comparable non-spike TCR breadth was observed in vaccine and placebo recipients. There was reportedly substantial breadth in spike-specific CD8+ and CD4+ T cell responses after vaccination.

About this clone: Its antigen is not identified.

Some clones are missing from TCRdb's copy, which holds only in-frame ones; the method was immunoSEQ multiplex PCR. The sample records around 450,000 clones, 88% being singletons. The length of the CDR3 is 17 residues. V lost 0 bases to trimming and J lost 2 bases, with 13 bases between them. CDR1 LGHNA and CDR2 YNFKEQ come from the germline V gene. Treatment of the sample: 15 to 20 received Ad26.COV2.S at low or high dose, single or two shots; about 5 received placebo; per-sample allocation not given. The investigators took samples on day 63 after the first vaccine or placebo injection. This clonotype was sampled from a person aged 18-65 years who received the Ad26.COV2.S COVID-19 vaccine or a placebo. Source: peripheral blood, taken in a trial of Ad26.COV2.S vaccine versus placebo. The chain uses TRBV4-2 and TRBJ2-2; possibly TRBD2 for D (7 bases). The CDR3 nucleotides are TGTGCCAGCAGCCAAGATCGAGGCGGGGGCAACACCGGGGAGCTGTTTTTT. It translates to CASSQDRGGGNTGELFF.